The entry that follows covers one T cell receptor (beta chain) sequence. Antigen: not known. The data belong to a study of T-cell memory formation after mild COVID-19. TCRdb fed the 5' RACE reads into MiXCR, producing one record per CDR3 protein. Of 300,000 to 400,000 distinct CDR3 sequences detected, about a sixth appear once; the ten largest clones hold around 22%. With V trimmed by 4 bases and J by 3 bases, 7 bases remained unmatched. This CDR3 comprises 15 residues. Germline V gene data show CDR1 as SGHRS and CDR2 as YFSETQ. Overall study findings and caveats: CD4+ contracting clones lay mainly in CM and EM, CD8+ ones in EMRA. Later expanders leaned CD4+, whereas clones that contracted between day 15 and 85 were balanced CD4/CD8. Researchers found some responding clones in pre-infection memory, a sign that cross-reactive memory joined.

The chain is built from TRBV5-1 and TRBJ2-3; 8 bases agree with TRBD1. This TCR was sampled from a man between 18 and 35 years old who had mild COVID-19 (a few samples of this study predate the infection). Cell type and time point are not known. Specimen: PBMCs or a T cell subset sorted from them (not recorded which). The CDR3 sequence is CASSLRTGQTDTQYF. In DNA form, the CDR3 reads TGCGCCAGCAGCCTTCGGACAGGGCAAACAGATACGCAGTATTTT. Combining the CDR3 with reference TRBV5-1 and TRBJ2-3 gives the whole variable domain KAGVTQTPRYLIKTRGQQVTLSCSPISGHRSVSWYQQTPGQGLQFLFEYFSETQRNKGNFPGRFSGRQFSNSRSEMNVSTLELGDSALYLCASSLRTGQTDTQYFGPGTRLTVL.